This paragraph covers one T cell receptor beta chain sequence. This specimen belongs to a study of technical replicates of blood from several donors. The CDR3 covers 15 residues. Trimming took off 5 bases at V and 0 bases at J, with 11 bases between the two ends. Germline V CDR1 and CDR2: SGHTA, FQGTGA. Sequencing used immunoSEQ multiplex PCR; TCRdb keeps in-frame clones, though not all of them. The sample consists of about 62,000 clones, approximately 89% of them appearing once. This TCR derives from a human donor in good health. Some clones in this sample may be carry-over from other donors' samples. The sample consisted of PBMCs. The V call is TRBV7-3, the J call TRBJ2-1; D is perhaps TRBD2 (6 bases). The CDR3 sequence: CASSVHSGSYNEQFF. The CDR3 nucleotides read TGTGCCAGCAGCGTTCATAGCGGCTCCTACAATGAGCAGTTCTTC.